This T cell receptor (beta chain) derives from a study of blood T cell repertoires in COVID-19. As for the study in general: The cDNA or gDNA used as material had been derived from T cells, B-cell-depleted T cells, or PBMCs.

Points on this clone: This same CDR3 is encoded by further DNA sequences in the sample.

As handled by the study authors: Nucleated cell counts were estimated from reference gene primer amplification. Sequencing used immunoSEQ multiplex PCR; TCRdb keeps in-frame clones, though not all of them. V and J calls and clone size follow that table, whereas D and trimming were derived from the DNA. This table has 65,000 or so clones, roughly 79% appearing once. Per germline, CDR1 SGHAT and CDR2 FQNNGV. The V and J ends lost 2 bases and 0 bases respectively, with 11 bases between them. The CDR3 extends over 15 amino acids. Sequenced material: peripheral blood. The chain uses TRBV11-2 and TRBJ2-7; unclear D gene. This TCR was sampled from a man aged 55 to 70 with acute or convalescent COVID-19. CDR3: CASSLTTFSSYEQYF. The CDR3 coding sequence is TGTGCCAGCAGCTTAACGACTTTCAGCTCCTACGAGCAGTACTTC.